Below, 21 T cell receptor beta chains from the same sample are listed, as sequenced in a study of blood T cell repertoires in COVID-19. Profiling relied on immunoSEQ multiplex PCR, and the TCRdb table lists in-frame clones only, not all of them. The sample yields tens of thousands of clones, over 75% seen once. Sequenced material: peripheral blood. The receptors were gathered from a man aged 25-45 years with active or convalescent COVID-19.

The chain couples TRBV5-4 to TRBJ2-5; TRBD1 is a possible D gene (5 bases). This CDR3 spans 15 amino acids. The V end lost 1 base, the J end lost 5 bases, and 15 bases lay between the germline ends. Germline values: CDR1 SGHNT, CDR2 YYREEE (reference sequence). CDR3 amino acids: CASSLRASGHETQYF. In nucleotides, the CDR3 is TGTGCCAGCAGCTTGAGGGCCAGTGGACACGAGACCCAGTACTTC.

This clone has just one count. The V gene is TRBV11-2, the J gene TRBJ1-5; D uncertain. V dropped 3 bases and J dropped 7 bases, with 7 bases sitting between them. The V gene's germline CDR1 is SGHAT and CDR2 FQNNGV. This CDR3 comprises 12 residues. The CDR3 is CASSFSGQPQHF. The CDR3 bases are TGTGCCAGCAGCTTTTCAGGCCAGCCCCAGCATTTT.

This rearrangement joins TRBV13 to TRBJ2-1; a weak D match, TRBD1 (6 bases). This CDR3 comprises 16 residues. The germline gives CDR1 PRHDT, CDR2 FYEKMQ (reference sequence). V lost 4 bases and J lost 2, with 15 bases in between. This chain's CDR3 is CASSSVGQKPYNEQFF. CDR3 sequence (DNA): TGTGCCAGCAGCTCCGTCGGACAGAAACCCTACAATGAGCAGTTCTTC.

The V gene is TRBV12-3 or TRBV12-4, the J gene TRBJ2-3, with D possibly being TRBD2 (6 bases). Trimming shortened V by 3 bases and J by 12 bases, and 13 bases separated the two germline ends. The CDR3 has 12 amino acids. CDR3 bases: TGTGCCAGCAGTTTCTCCGGGAGTTCACAGTATTTT. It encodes CASSFSGSSQYF.

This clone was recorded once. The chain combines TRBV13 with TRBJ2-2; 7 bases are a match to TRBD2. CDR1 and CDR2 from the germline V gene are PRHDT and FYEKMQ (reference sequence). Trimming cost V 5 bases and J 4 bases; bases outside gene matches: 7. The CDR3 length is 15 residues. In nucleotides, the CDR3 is TGTGCCAGCAGCCCAGCGGGATTGGCCACCGGGGAGCTGTTTTTT. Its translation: CASSPAGLATGELFF.

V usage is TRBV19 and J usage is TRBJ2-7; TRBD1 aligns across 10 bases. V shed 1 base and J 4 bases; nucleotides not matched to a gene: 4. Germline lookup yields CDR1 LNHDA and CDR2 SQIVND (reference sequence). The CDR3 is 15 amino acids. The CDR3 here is CASSIGTGGLYEQYV. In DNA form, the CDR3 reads TGTGCCAGTAGTATAGGGACAGGGGGTCTATACGAGCAGTACGTC.

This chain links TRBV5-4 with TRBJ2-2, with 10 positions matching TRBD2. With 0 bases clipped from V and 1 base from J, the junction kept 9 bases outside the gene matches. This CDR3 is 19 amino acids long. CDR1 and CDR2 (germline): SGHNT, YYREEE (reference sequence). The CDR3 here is CASSLGRSSGGRNTGELFF. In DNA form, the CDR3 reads TGTGCCAGCAGCTTGGGACGATCTAGCGGGGGCCGGAACACCGGGGAGCTGTTTTTT.

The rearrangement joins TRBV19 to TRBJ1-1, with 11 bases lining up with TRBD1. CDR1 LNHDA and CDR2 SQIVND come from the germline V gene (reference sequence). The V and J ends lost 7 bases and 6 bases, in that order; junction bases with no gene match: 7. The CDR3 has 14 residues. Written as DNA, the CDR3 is TGTGCCAGTAAAGACGGACAGGGGGCTTCTGAAGCTTTCTTT. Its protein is CASKDGQGASEAFF.

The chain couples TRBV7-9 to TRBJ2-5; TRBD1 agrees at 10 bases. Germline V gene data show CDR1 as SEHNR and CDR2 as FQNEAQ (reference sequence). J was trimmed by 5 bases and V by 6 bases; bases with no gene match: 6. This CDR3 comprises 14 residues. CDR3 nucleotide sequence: TGTGCCAGCAGAGGACAGGGGGGTGGGGAGACCCAGTACTTC. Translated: CASRGQGGGETQYF. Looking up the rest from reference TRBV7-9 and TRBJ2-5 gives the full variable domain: DTGVSQNPRHKITKRGQNVTFRCDPISEHNRLYWYRQTLGQGPEFLTYFQNEAQLEKSRLLSDRFSAERPKGSFSTLEIQRTEQGDSAMYLCASRGQGGGETQYFGPGTRLLVL.

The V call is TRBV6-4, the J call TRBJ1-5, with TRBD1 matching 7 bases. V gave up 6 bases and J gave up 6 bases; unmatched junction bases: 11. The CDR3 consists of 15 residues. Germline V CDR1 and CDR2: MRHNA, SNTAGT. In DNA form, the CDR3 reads TGTGCCAGCAGGGGGAAACAGGGGTTTTGTCAGCCCCAGCATTTT. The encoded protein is CASRGKQGFCQPQHF.

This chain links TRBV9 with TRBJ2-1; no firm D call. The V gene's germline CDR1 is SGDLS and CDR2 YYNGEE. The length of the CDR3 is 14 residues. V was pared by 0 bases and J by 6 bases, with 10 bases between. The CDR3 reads CASSVAMGPNEQFF. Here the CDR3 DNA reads TGTGCCAGCAGCGTAGCTATGGGCCCCAATGAGCAGTTCTTC.

CDR3 sequence (DNA): TGTGCCAGCAGCAATAGACTAGCGGGGGGGTCTAGCACAGATACGCAGTATTTT. Translating it yields CASSNRLAGGSSTDTQYF. The genes are TRBV3-1 (or the pseudogene TRBV3-2) and TRBJ2-3, with 14 bases that match TRBD2. V lost 5 bases to trimming and J lost 0 bases; unmatched junction nucleotides: 7. Germline V gene lookup returns CDR1 LGHDT and CDR2 YNNKEL (reference sequence). CDR3 size: 18 residues.

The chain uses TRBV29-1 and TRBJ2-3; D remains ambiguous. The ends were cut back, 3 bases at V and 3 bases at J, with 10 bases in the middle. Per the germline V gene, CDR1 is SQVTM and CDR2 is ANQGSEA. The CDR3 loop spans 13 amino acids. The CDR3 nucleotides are TGCAGCGTTGATGGTCTTACAACAGATACGCAGTATTTT. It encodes CSVDGLTTDTQYF.

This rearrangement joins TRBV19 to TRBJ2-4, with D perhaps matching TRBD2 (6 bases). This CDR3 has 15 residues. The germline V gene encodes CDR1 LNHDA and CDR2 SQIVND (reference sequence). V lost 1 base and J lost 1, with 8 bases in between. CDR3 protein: CASSIGEAAKNIQYF. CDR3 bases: TGTGCCAGTAGTATAGGGGAGGCGGCCAAAAACATTCAGTACTTC. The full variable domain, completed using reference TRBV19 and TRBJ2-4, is DGGITQSPKYLFRKEGQNVTLSCEQNLNHDAMYWYRQDPGQGLRLIYYSQIVNDFQKGDIAEGYSVSREKKESFPLTVTSAQKNPTAFYLCASSIGEAAKNIQYFGAGTRLSVL.

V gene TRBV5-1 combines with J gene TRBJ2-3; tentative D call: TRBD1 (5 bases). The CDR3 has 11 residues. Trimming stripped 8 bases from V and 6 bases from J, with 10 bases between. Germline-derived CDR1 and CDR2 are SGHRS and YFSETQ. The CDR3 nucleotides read TGCGCCAGTCAGGGCGCGGATACGCAGTATTTT. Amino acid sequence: CASQGADTQYF.

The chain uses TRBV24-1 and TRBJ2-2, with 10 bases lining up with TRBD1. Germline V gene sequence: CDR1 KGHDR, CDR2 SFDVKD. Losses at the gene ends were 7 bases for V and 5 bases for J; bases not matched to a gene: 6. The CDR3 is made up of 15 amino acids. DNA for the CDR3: TGTGCCACCAGCGACGACAGGGGGCAAACCGGGGAGCTGTTTTTT. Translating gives CATSDDRGQTGELFF.

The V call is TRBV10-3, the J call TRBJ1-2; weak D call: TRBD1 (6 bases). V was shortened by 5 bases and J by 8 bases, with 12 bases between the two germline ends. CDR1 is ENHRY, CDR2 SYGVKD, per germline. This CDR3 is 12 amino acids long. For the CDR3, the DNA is TGTGCCATCAGTACAGGGAATCTAGGCTACACCTTC. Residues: CAISTGNLGYTF.

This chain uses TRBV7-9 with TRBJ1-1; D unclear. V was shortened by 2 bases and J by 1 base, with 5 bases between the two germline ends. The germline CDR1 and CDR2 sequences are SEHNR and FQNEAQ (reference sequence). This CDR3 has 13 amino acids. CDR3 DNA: TGTGCCAGCAGCTTAAGGAGGAACACTGAAGCTTTCTTT. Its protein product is CASSLRRNTEAFF. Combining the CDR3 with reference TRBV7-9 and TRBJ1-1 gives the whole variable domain DTGVSQNPRHKITKRGQNVTFRCDPISEHNRLYWYRQTLGQGPEFLTYFQNEAQLEKSRLLSDRFSAERPKGSFSTLEIQRTEQGDSAMYLCASSLRRNTEAFFGQGTRLTVV.

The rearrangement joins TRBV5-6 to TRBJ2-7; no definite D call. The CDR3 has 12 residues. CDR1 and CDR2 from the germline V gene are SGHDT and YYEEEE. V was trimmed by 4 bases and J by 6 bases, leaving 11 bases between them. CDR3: CASSISPLEQYF. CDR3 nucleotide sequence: TGTGCCAGCAGCATATCTCCCCTCGAGCAGTACTTC. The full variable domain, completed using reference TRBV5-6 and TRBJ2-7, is DAGVTQSPTHLIKTRGQQVTLRCSPKSGHDTVSWYQQALGQGPQFIFQYYEEEERQRGNFPDRFSGHQFPNYSSELNVNALLLGDSALYLCASSISPLEQYFGPGTRLTVT.

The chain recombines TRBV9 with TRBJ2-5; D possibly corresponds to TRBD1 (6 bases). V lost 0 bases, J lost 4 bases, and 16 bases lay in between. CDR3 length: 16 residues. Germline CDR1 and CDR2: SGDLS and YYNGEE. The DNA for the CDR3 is TGTGCCAGCAGCGTAGACTCCAACAGGGTAGGAGAGACCCAGTACTTC. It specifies CASSVDSNRVGETQYF. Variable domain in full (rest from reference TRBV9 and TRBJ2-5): DSGVTQTPKHLITATGQRVTLRCSPRSGDLSVYWYQQSLDQGLQFLIQYYNGEERAKGNILERFSAQQFPDLHSELNLSSLELGDSALYFCASSVDSNRVGETQYFGPGTRLLVL.

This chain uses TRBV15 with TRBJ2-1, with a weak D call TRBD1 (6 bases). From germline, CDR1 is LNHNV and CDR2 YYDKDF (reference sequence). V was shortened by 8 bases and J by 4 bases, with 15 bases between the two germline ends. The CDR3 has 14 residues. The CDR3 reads CATEGGQGYNEQFF. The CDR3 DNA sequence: TGTGCCACCGAGGGCGGCCAGGGGTACAATGAGCAGTTCTTC.